These 24 T cell receptor beta chains were sequenced from one sample in a study of blood T cell repertoires in COVID-19. The data were produced by immunoSEQ multiplex PCR, yet TCRdb's version contains in-frame clones alone and is incomplete. Among nearly 200,000 clones listed, 89% were seen once. Material: PBMCs or T cells enriched from blood (not recorded which). The source of these receptors is a woman between 18 and 29 years old who had recovered from COVID-19.

The gene calls are TRBV3-1 (or the pseudogene TRBV3-2) and TRBJ1-3, with 12 bases fitting TRBD1. V was clipped by 4 bases and J by 4 bases; unmatched bases: 14. This CDR3 is 19 amino acids long. The germline CDR1 and CDR2 sequences are LGHDT and YNNKEL (reference sequence). The CDR3 is CASSRDSSGQGAYGNTIYF. CDR3 coding DNA: TGTGCCAGCAGCCGCGACAGCTCGGGACAGGGGGCGTACGGAAACACCATATATTTT.

J is TRBJ2-7 and V is TRBV6-2 or TRBV6-3, with a tentative D call TRBD1 (6 bases). The germline gives CDR1 MNHEY, CDR2 SVGEGT. The CDR3 length is 12 residues. Trimming took 6 bases from V and 3 from J, leaving 9 bases between them. CDR3 DNA: TGTGCCAGCAGCACAGGGTTCTACGAGCAGTACTTC. As protein: CASSTGFYEQYF.

The chain has TRBV30 and TRBJ1-5; D is possibly TRBD1 (5 bases). Germline assignment: CDR1 GTSNPN and CDR2 SVGIG (reference sequence). The CDR3 length is 16 residues. V lost 0 bases, J lost 1 base, and 13 bases lay in between. The CDR3 DNA reads as TGTGCCTGGAGTGTTGGCGGGACCCCGAGCAATCAGCCCCAGCATTTT. Protein product: CAWSVGGTPSNQPQHF.

The V call is TRBV24-1, the J call TRBJ1-5; 7 bases are a match to TRBD1. After removal of 4 bases from V and 6 bases from J, the junction contained 2 bases not matched to a gene. The CDR3 runs to 13 residues. Germline-derived CDR1 and CDR2 are KGHDR and SFDVKD. CDR3 region: CATSDPGGQPQHF. For the CDR3, the DNA is TGTGCCACCAGTGACCCAGGGGGTCAGCCCCAGCATTTT.

This clone was detected only a few times. The chain joins TRBV15 to TRBJ1-6, with 10 bases lining up with TRBD1. V lost 8 bases and J lost 10; bases outside the gene matches: 5. This CDR3 has 13 residues. The germline gives CDR1 LNHNV, CDR2 YYDKDF (reference sequence). This CDR3 reads CATVGQGISPLHF. CDR3 DNA: TGTGCCACCGTGGGACAGGGGATCTCACCCCTCCACTTT.

The chain has TRBV10-2 and TRBJ2-5, with TRBD2 identical over 15 bases. The length of the CDR3 is 16 residues. Germline V gives CDR1 WSHSY, CDR2 SAAADI. Trimming cost V 6 bases and J 2 bases; bases outside gene matches: 4. This CDR3 is CASSHGLAGGQETQYF. The CDR3 region has the DNA TGCGCCAGCAGCCACGGACTAGCGGGGGGGCAAGAGACCCAGTACTTC.

This chain joins TRBV28 and TRBJ1-4; TRBD1 matches at 10 bases. There are 13 residues in the CDR3. CDR1 is MDHEN, CDR2 SYDVKM, per germline. The V and J ends lost 3 bases and 14 bases, in that order; junction bases with no gene match: 6. CDR3 residues: CASSFRDRGDLFF. In DNA, the CDR3 is TGTGCCAGCAGTTTCCGGGACAGGGGCGACCTGTTTTTT.

The J gene is TRBJ1-5, the V gene TRBV2; TRBD1 might be the D (6 bases). The CDR3 sequence is 14 residues long. Deletions cut 7 bases from V and 6 bases from J, with 16 bases between. Germline V lookup: CDR1 SNHLY, CDR2 FYNNEI. The CDR3 DNA sequence: TGTGCCAGCACTTCGGGACAAGTCCGTCAGCCCCAGCATTTT. This translates into CASTSGQVRQPQHF.

The J gene is TRBJ2-2, the V gene TRBV30, with 9 bases that match TRBD1. The CDR3 sequence is 15 residues long. Germline CDR1 is GTSNPN and CDR2 is SVGIG (reference sequence). With 7 bases clipped from V and 1 base from J, the junction kept 7 bases outside the gene matches. This CDR3 is CAYTQGALNTGELFF. In DNA, the CDR3 is TGTGCCTATACACAGGGGGCCCTGAACACCGGGGAGCTGTTTTTT.

V is TRBV11-1 and J is TRBJ2-2; TRBD2 aligns across 9 bases. The germline V gene encodes CDR1 SGHAT and CDR2 FQDESV (reference sequence). This CDR3 has 16 amino acids. J was trimmed by 3 bases and V by 4 bases; bases with no gene match: 6. CDR3 DNA sequence: TGTGCCAGCAGCTACCCTAGCGGGGTGTACACCGGGGAGCTGTTTTTT. Protein sequence: CASSYPSGVYTGELFF.

This clone occurred a few times. This sequence joins TRBV3-1 (or the pseudogene TRBV3-2) and TRBJ1-3; TRBD1 agrees at 8 bases. From germline, CDR1 is LGHDT and CDR2 YNNKEL (reference sequence). V shed 1 base, J shed 3 bases, and the junction held 8 bases outside the gene matches. CDR3 size: 17 residues. The CDR3 reads CASSQVSQGASGNTIYF. In DNA, the CDR3 is TGTGCCAGCAGCCAAGTTTCCCAGGGGGCGAGTGGAAACACCATATATTTT.

CDR3 in DNA: TGTGCCAGCAGCCCCGGGACAGCGGAGCAGTTCTTC. Protein product: CASSPGTAEQFF. This chain joins TRBV14 and TRBJ2-1, with TRBD1 matching 7 bases. The CDR3 sequence is 12 residues long. Trimming removed 4 bases from V and 10 bases from J; junction bases left unmatched: 4. The germline V gene encodes CDR1 SGHDN and CDR2 FVKESK.

V usage is TRBV5-1 and J usage is TRBJ1-1, with 8 bases aligning to TRBD1. Trimming took 5 bases from V and 4 from J; bases not matched to a gene: 10. The V gene's germline CDR1 is SGHRS and CDR2 YFSETQ. The CDR3 has 15 amino acids. For the CDR3, the DNA is TGCGCCAGCAGACCCCCCGGGGGGACAGGCACTGAAGCTTTCTTT. This encodes CASRPPGGTGTEAFF.

This clone has more than one count but fewer than ten. V usage is TRBV2 and J usage is TRBJ2-1; 14 bases agree with TRBD2. Germline CDR1 and CDR2: SNHLY and FYNNEI. This CDR3 spans 18 amino acids. J lost 4 bases, V lost 7 bases, and 12 bases had no gene match. CDR3 coding DNA: TGTGCCAGCATACCTAGCGCGGGACTAGCGGGGGAGTACAATGAGCAGTTCTTC. Amino acids: CASIPSAGLAGEYNEQFF.

CDR3 region: CASSPGLEGAGVADEQFF. DNA for the CDR3: TGTGCCAGCAGCCCAGGACTCGAGGGAGCGGGGGTGGCCGATGAGCAGTTCTTC. The chain combines TRBV5-5 with TRBJ2-1; TRBD2 agrees at 8 bases. The V segment lost 4 bases and the J segment 8 bases; nucleotides outside the gene matches: 20. CDR1 and CDR2 from the germline V gene are SGHKS and YYEKEE (reference sequence). There are 18 residues in the CDR3.

The rearrangement uses TRBV5-5 and TRBJ1-2; D call uncertain. V shed 0 bases and J shed 8 bases, with 14 bases lying between them. The CDR3 has 14 residues. Germline CDR1 SGHKS, CDR2 YYEKEE (reference sequence). In nucleotides, the CDR3 is TGTGCCAGCAGCTTGGGAGGAGACCCGTGGGGCTACACCTTC. Protein: CASSLGGDPWGYTF.

As to this clone: At the DNA level, this CDR3 is encoded by other sequences in the same sample as well. The chain links TRBV19 to TRBJ2-5; 7 bases line up with TRBD2. The CDR3 is 14 amino acids. From germline, CDR1 is LNHDA and CDR2 SQIVND (reference sequence). Germline trimming cut 3 bases from V and 2 bases from J; bases unmatched to any gene: 3. The CDR3 reads CASSIGGGQETQYF. CDR3 in DNA: TGTGCCAGTAGTATTGGGGGGGGTCAAGAGACCCAGTACTTC. Together with reference TRBV19 and TRBJ2-5, the CDR3 gives the full variable domain: DGGITQSPKYLFRKEGQNVTLSCEQNLNHDAMYWYRQDPGQGLRLIYYSQIVNDFQKGDIAEGYSVSREKKESFPLTVTSAQKNPTAFYLCASSIGGGQETQYFGPGTRLLVL.

The gene calls are TRBV30 and TRBJ1-6, with D hard to call. V was shortened by 0 bases and J by 8 bases, with 8 bases between the two germline ends. CDR1 is GTSNPN and CDR2 is SVGIG in the germline V gene (reference sequence). CDR3 length: 13 amino acids. The CDR3 DNA is TGTGCCTGGAGTGTGTCCGTGTATTCACCCCTCCACTTT. This gives the protein CAWSVSVYSPLHF.

V usage is TRBV28 and J usage is TRBJ1-5; D remains unclear. The CDR3 has 14 residues. Per the germline V gene, CDR1 is MDHEN and CDR2 is SYDVKM. V lost 3 bases and J 6 bases, leaving 12 bases between the germline ends. The CDR3 region has the DNA TGTGCCAGCAGTTTCACGCAGGCACGTCAGCCCCAGCATTTT. This codes for CASSFTQARQPQHF.

The chain has TRBV3-1 (or the pseudogene TRBV3-2) and TRBJ1-1; 10 bases align to TRBD1. V gave up 3 bases and J gave up 1 base; unmatched junction bases: 5. The CDR3 runs 16 residues. Germline V CDR1 and CDR2: LGHDT, YNNKEL (reference sequence). In nucleotides, the CDR3 is TGTGCCAGCAGCCATGCCGACAGGGGGCAGAACACTGAAGCTTTCTTT. It encodes CASSHADRGQNTEAFF.

This clone was counted once. CDR3: CASSPGTGTYSPLHF. In DNA form, the CDR3 reads TGTGCCAGCAGTCCCGGGACAGGGACCTACTCACCCCTCCACTTT. The chain joins TRBV27 to TRBJ1-6; TRBD1 matches 9 bases. The CDR3 has 15 residues. V was clipped by 5 bases and J by 10 bases; unmatched bases: 9. CDR1 and CDR2 from the germline V gene are MNHEY and SMNVEV (reference sequence).

CDR3 DNA sequence: TGTGCTAGTGGTTTTACCGTTAGCGGAACCTACAATGAGCAGTTCTTC. Its translation: CASGFTVSGTYNEQFF. The V gene is TRBV12-5, the J gene TRBJ2-1, with D possibly matching TRBD2 (6 bases). V dropped 3 bases and J dropped 2 bases, with 14 bases sitting between them. Germline V lookup: CDR1 LGHNT, CDR2 FRNRAP. The CDR3 has 16 amino acids.

The chain uses TRBV10-3 and TRBJ1-4, with 8 bases fitting TRBD1. Germline trimming cut 3 bases from V and 0 bases from J; bases unmatched to any gene: 3. The V gene's germline CDR1 is ENHRY and CDR2 SYGVKD. The CDR3 sequence is 16 residues long. Here the CDR3 reads CAISESQGATNEKLFF. The DNA for the CDR3 is TGTGCCATCAGTGAATCACAGGGGGCAACTAATGAAAAACTGTTTTTT.

V gene TRBV19 combines with J gene TRBJ1-1; D is ambiguous. Looked up from germline, CDR1 is LNHDA and CDR2 is SQIVND (reference sequence). This CDR3 is 12 amino acids long. Trimming took off 5 bases at V and 9 bases at J, with 13 bases between the two ends. Here the CDR3 reads CASSPPTHKAFF. As DNA, the CDR3 is TGTGCCAGTAGTCCACCCACCCACAAAGCTTTCTTT.